This T cell receptor beta chain is drawn from a study of tissue T cells after allogeneic stem cell transplantation. Overall study findings and caveats: Motif-based clustering found tissue-specific repertoire signatures shared across patients, though few clones were shared. Alloreactivity or antigen specificity of tissue TCRs was not determined; some clones might be host cells.

A word on this clone: Its antigen is undetermined. Gene labels here are mouse ones. Coverage ceases 1 residue before the CDR3 finishes, and the germline J gene fills in the end.

Germline V CDR1 and CDR2: KGHTA, FQNQQP. CDR3 length: 14 residues. Here immunoSEQ multiplex PCR was the method, and the copy in TCRdb shows in-frame clones only, minus some. Of about 3,700 clones in the sample, around half are singletons; the top ten hold more than 25%. Specified time point: mouse harvest day 14 after allogeneic transplant. Tail vein injection delivered 10^7 T-cell-depleted bone marrow cells and 10^6 splenic CD5+ T cells. Tissues came from B6→BALB/c major-mismatch GVHD mice at day 7 or 14. This receptor was identified in a female BALB/c mouse given C57BL/6 T cells with graft-versus-host disease after an allogeneic hematopoietic cell transplant. The sample comprised gut tissue. This sequence joins TRBV23 and TRBJ2-1; the table assigns TRBD1, which was not confirmed against the DNA. This chain's CDR3 is CSSSQWDRVAEQFF. The sequenced part of the CDR3 DNA is TGCTCCAGCAGTCAATGGGACAGGGTTGCTGAGCAGTTC.